This T cell receptor (beta chain) appears in the sequencing data of a study of T cell responses to AZD1222 COVID-19 vaccine. From germline, CDR1 is SGHRS and CDR2 YFSETQ. Trimming cost V 2 bases and J 9 bases; bases outside gene matches: 5. This CDR3 has 13 amino acids. The repertoire was sequenced with immunoSEQ multiplex PCR; TCRdb's copy has only in-frame clones and lacks some. The sample includes 120,000 or so clones, 84% seen only once; the top ten take about 28%. The rearrangement joins TRBV5-1 to TRBJ2-1; 7 positions agree with TRBD1. The sequences come from peripheral blood, collected 28 days after the second AZD1222 dose. The TCR originated in an adult who received the AZD1222 COVID-19 vaccine. CDR3 nucleotides: TGCGCCAGCAGCTTTACAGGGGAGAGTGAGCAGTTCTTC. It encodes CASSFTGESEQFF.